This TCR beta chain appears in the sequencing data of a study of cytomegalovirus exposure and HLA in healthy donors. General observations from the study: The classifier, whose performance was assessed in both the original and validation cohorts, reportedly diagnosed cytomegalovirus status with high specificity and sensitivity.

Clones were read by immunoSEQ multiplex PCR, and TCRdb kept only the in-frame ones, dropping some. The table shows about 220,000 clones, with 80% to 90% occurring only once. On this clone: Its matching antigen is unknown.

V was shortened by 1 base and J by 2 bases, with 10 bases between the two germline ends. Germline CDR1 and CDR2: SGHTA and FQGNSA. The CDR3 loop spans 15 amino acids. Sequenced: PBMCs. The chain recombines TRBV7-2 with TRBJ2-3; D call uncertain. This sequence was found in a woman under 30 in good health and CMV-seronegative. CDR3 in DNA: TGTGCCAGCAGCTTAGGGGCGAGCCCCACAGATACGCAGTATTTT. It yields the protein CASSLGASPTDTQYF.